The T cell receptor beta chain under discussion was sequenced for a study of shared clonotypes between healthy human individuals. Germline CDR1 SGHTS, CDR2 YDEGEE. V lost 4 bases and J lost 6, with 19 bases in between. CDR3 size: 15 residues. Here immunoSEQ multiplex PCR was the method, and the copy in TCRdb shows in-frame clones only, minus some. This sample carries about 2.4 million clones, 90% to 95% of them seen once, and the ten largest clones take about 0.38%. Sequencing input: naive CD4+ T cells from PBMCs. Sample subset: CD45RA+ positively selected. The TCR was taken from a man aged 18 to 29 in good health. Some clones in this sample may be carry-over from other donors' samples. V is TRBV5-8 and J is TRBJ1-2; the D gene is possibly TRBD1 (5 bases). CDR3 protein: CASSGTGTLVHGYTF. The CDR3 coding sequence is TGTGCCAGCAGCGGGACCGGGACGCTGGTGCATGGCTACACCTTC.